This T cell receptor (beta chain) originates from a study of identical twins. Study-wide results and caveats: Twins shared out-of-frame alpha sequences with excess low generation probability. Insertions were fewer in abundant cord blood beta clonotypes, whereas memory repertoires showed none of this pattern. Without tracking the same donors, conclusions rested on cross-sectional statistical analysis.

The CDR3 runs to 14 residues. Trimming left V 1 base short and J 4 bases short, with 10 bases between. The germline gives CDR1 MDHEN, CDR2 SYDVKM. This clonotype was seen a few times. Antigen: not known. After template switching added a universal primer site, the resulting cDNA carried unique molecular identifiers. TCRdb re-derived calls from the 5' RACE reads in MiXCR, one entry per CDR3 protein. The data contain hundreds of thousands of distinct CDR3 sequences, more than 6.5% of them singletons. The same data also went into a second study, on yellow fever vaccine responses in identical twins.

The chain links TRBV28 to TRBJ1-1; D possibly corresponds to TRBD1 (5 bases). Sequenced input: PBMCs. The source is a woman aged 18-29 years in good health. The CDR3 DNA sequence: TGTGCCAGCAGTTTATTTGGGGCGAGCACTGAAGCTTTCTTT. It translates to CASSLFGASTEAFF.